A single sample gave rise to the 10 T cell receptor beta chains below, sequenced in a study of shared clonotypes between healthy human individuals. Method: immunoSEQ multiplex PCR; TCRdb's copy keeps in-frame clones and lacks some. The table shows 1.5 million to 2.5 million clones, with approximately 94% occurring only once. CD45RO-negative cells were positively selected for CCR7, leaving out terminally differentiated effector memory CD45RA+ cells. The sample taken for sequencing was naive CD8+ T cells sorted from blood. These receptors were obtained from a man between 18 and 35 years old in good health.

The chain recombines TRBV7-9 with TRBJ2-4, with 13 bases fitting TRBD2. Per germline, CDR1 SEHNR and CDR2 FQNEAQ (reference sequence). The CDR3 loop spans 17 amino acids. V lost 1 base and J lost 5; bases outside the gene matches: 5. The chain's CDR3 is CASSLGLAGGVENIQYF. CDR3 coding DNA: TGTGCCAGCAGCTTAGGACTAGCGGGAGGAGTCGAAAACATTCAGTACTTC. Full variable domain (missing parts from reference TRBV7-9 and TRBJ2-4): DTGVSQNPRHKITKRGQNVTFRCDPISEHNRLYWYRQTLGQGPEFLTYFQNEAQLEKSRLLSDRFSAERPKGSFSTLEIQRTEQGDSAMYLCASSLGLAGGVENIQYFGAGTRLSVL.

The chain has TRBV11-2 and TRBJ2-2; 9 positions match TRBD2. Trimming removed 5 bases from V and 1 base from J; junction bases left unmatched: 5. The V gene's germline CDR1 is SGHAT and CDR2 FQNNGV. This CDR3 spans 16 amino acids. The DNA of the CDR3 is TGTGCCAGCAGCCCGGGGACTAGCTGGAACACCGGGGAGCTGTTTTTT. This codes for CASSPGTSWNTGELFF. Supplemented by reference TRBV11-2 and TRBJ2-2, the full variable domain reads EAGVAQSPRYKIIEKRQSVAFWCNPISGHATLYWYQQILGQGPKLLIQFQNNGVVDDSQLPKDRFSAERLKGVDSTLKIQPAKLEDSAVYLCASSPGTSWNTGELFFGEGSRLTVL.

The rearrangement joins TRBV5-1 to TRBJ2-7, with D tentatively TRBD1 (5 bases). Germline V lookup: CDR1 SGHRS, CDR2 YFSETQ. Trimming took 0 bases from V and 5 from J, leaving 9 bases between them. The CDR3 sequence is 13 residues long. The CDR3 sequence is CASSLEGYNEQYF. The DNA of the CDR3 is TGCGCCAGCAGCTTGGAGGGGTACAACGAGCAGTACTTC. Based on the CDR3 plus reference TRBV5-1 and TRBJ2-7, the full variable domain is KAGVTQTPRYLIKTRGQQVTLSCSPISGHRSVSWYQQTPGQGLQFLFEYFSETQRNKGNFPGRFSGRQFSNSRSEMNVSTLELGDSALYLCASSLEGYNEQYFGPGTRLTVT.

V usage is TRBV6-7 and J usage is TRBJ2-1; TRBD1 aligns across 9 bases. TRBV6-7 is marked as an open reading frame, function uncertain. CDR3 length: 16 amino acids. V trimming: 5 bases; J trimming: 4 bases; junction bases outside the gene matches: 9. The CDR3 loop reads CASSELRTGVYNEQFF. The CDR3 DNA reads TGTGCCAGCAGTGAACTCCGGACAGGGGTATACAATGAGCAGTTCTTC.

The chain joins TRBV5-4 to TRBJ2-3, with D possibly being TRBD1 (5 bases). The CDR3 contains 14 residues. The V end lost 5 bases, the J end lost 4 bases, and 14 bases lay between the germline ends. Germline V gene sequence: CDR1 SGHNT, CDR2 YYREEE (reference sequence). The CDR3 bases are TGTGCCAGCAGGCCGGACCAGGGCCCAGATACGCAGTATTTT. This sequence encodes CASRPDQGPDTQYF.

Remarks on this clone: One end of the junction is discordant with germline, which a read error may explain. The genes are TRBV11-2 and TRBJ2-7, with TRBD1 identical over 9 bases. This CDR3 has 14 residues. Germline V gives CDR1 SGHAT, CDR2 FQNNGV. This chain's CDR3 is CVSSLGQGSYEQYF. The CDR3 region has the DNA TGTGTCAGCAGCTTAGGACAGGGGTCCTACGAGCAGTACTTC.

The chain has TRBV9 and TRBJ1-6, with 8 bases matching TRBD1. The CDR3 runs to 14 residues. Germline trimming cut 3 bases from V and 10 bases from J; bases unmatched to any gene: 6. Germline values: CDR1 SGDLS, CDR2 YYNGEE. CDR3 in DNA: TGTGCCAGCAGCGACGACAGGGGTGCATCACCCCTCCACTTT. Encoded protein: CASSDDRGASPLHF.

This clone was observed once. This sequence joins TRBV27 and TRBJ2-1; D possibly corresponds to TRBD2 (5 bases). Trimming left V 1 base short and J 0 bases short, with 13 bases between. The CDR3 extends over 17 amino acids. Germline assignment: CDR1 MNHEY and CDR2 SMNVEV (reference sequence). This CDR3 is CASSLLGVLSSYNEQFF. The CDR3 DNA reads TGTGCCAGCAGTTTATTGGGAGTTCTCAGCTCCTACAATGAGCAGTTCTTC.

In its sample, this clone was seen once. The chain uses TRBV6-5 and TRBJ2-1; D call uncertain. Trimming took 0 bases from V and 8 from J, leaving 8 bases between them. The CDR3 has 13 amino acids. Germline assignment: CDR1 MNHEY and CDR2 SVGAGI. CDR3 DNA sequence: TGTGCCAGCAGTTACTCTTTAGGCTATGAGCAGTTCTTC. This translates into CASSYSLGYEQFF.

About this clone itself: One junction end does not reproduce the germline sequence, and a read error may be involved. The chain uses TRBV10-2 and TRBJ2-3; 7 bases agree with TRBD2. CDR3 length: 16 amino acids. Germline CDR1 is WSHSY and CDR2 is SAAADI. In nucleotides, the CDR3 is TGCGCCAGCAGTGACCCCCCGCGGGAGAGCAAAGATACGCAGTATTTT. This encodes CASSDPPRESKDTQYF.